This T cell receptor (beta chain) stems from a study of cytotoxic CD8 clonotypes in ibrutinib-treated CLL. Study-wide context: Of the patients, some eleven were relapsed/refractory, under 16 treatment-naive and fewer than 18 IGHV unmutated.

As for this clone: Its matching antigen is unknown.

Study outcomes and limitations: Samples from sustained-remission and progressing patients were taken at different times. Public clonotypes (which were uncommon) either contracted or remained stable on treatment.

The data were produced by immunoSEQ multiplex PCR, yet TCRdb's version contains in-frame clones alone and is incomplete. The sample has approximately 45,000 clones, less than 70% seen once. This CDR3 comprises 12 residues. Looked up from germline, CDR1 is LNHDA and CDR2 is SQIVND (reference sequence). Trimming removed 4 bases at V and 8 bases at J, with 11 bases between. The sequence derives from a human donor with chronic lymphocytic leukemia. This specimen was PBMCs, taken after 12 months of ibrutinib treatment. The chain links TRBV19 to TRBJ1-2, with unresolved D. Here the CDR3 DNA reads TGTGCCAGTAGTACAAGGACGGGAGGCTACACCTTC. Protein sequence: CASSTRTGGYTF.